This T cell receptor beta chain was captured by sequencing in a study of T-cell memory formation after mild COVID-19. Study details: Among the donors, TCR clusters were largely specific to each donor.

Amplification by 5'RACE using constant-segment primers produced TCR alpha and TCR beta cDNA libraries that carried sample barcodes and UMIs. TCRdb called the 5' RACE reads again in MiXCR, with one record for every CDR3 protein. Found here are a few hundred thousand distinct CDR3 sequences, roughly a fifth of them singletons; the top ten hold approximately 8.4%. Study-level points and caveats: CD4+ contracting clones were found mainly in CM and EM, and CD8+ ones in EMRA. There was a balanced CD4/CD8 profile in clones contracting day 15 to 85, and later expanders leaned CD4+.

This clonotype has a handful of counts. The antigen remains unidentified. Germline V gene lookup returns CDR1 SGHRS and CDR2 YFSETQ. This CDR3 is 14 amino acids long. Trimming cost V 2 bases and J 1 base, with 10 bases left between them. The source of this sequence is an adult woman who had mild COVID-19 (a few samples of this study predate the infection). Cell type and time point are not known. This chain links TRBV5-1 with TRBJ2-7; the D is unclear. The specimen sequenced was PBMCs or a T cell subset sorted from them (not recorded which). The CDR3 protein is CASSLLPDSYEQYF. In DNA form, the CDR3 reads TGCGCCAGCAGCTTACTGCCAGATTCCTACGAGCAGTACTTC.